This TCR beta chain is drawn from a study of blood T cell repertoires in COVID-19. As processed by the authors: The assay estimated nucleated cells by amplifying reference gene primers. Measured with immunoSEQ multiplex PCR; TCRdb has only the in-frame clones, and not every one. The D gene and trimming were derived from the DNA, and the V and J assignments and clone size from that table. The data contain around 200,000 clones, roughly 80% of them singletons. CDR3 length equals 13 residues. V was shortened by 0 bases and J by 2 bases, with 3 bases between the two germline ends. Germline CDR1 and CDR2: SGHTS and YDEGEE.

The chain carries TRBV5-8 and TRBJ1-5; the D is unclear. The specimen sequenced was peripheral blood. The receptor comes from a woman in her 70s with COVID-19, enrolled during active disease. The CDR3 is CASSLGRNQPQHF. CDR3 bases: TGTGCCAGCAGCTTGGGGCGCAATCAGCCCCAGCATTTT.